This TCR beta chain was retrieved from a study of T cell repertoires in cytomegalovirus infection. The CDR3 is made up of 13 amino acids. V was cut by 3 bases and J by 5 bases, with 14 bases left in between. Per germline, CDR1 SQVTM and CDR2 ANQGSEA. This clonotype was seen more than once but under ten times. MiXCR was run by TCRdb on the reads, yielding one entry per CDR3 protein. The sample records roughly 230,000 distinct CDR3 sequences, around 15% being singletons. The rearrangement joins TRBV29-1 to TRBJ2-7; D is undetermined. This receptor was taken from a human donor in good health (CMV status not recorded). Some clones in this sample may be carry-over from other donors' samples. The sample comprised CD8+ T cells from PBMCs. CDR3 region: CSVEETGPHEQYF. In nucleotides, the CDR3 is TGCAGCGTTGAGGAGACCGGGCCTCACGAGCAGTACTTC.